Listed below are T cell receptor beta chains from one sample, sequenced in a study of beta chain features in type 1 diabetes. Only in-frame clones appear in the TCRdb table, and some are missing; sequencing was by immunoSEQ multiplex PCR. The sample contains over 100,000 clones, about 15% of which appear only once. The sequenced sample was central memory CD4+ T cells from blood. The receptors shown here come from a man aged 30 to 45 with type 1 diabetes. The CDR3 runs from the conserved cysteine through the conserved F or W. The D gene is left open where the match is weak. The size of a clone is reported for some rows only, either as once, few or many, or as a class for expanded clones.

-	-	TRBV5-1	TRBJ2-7	TGCGCCAGCAGCCCGGGGAGGAGCGAGAGCCTCTCTTTCGAGCAGTACTTC	CASSPGRSESLSFEQYF
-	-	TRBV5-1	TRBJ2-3	TGCGCCAGCAGCTTGGACCTAGATACGCAGTATTTT	CASSLDLDTQYF
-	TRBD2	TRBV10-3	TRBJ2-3	TGTGCCACCCTACTAGCGGGGGGAGATACGCAGTATTTT	CATLLAGGDTQYF
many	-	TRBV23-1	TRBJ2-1	TGCGCCAGCAGTCGATCCGGGGACGGATGTCACGATGAGCAGTTCTTC	CASSRSGDGCHDEQFF
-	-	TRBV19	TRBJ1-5	TGTGCCAGTAAGGCCCCGGCGGATAGCAATCAGCCCCAGCATTTT	CASKAPADSNQPQHF
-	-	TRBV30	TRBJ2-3	TGTGCCTACCTCACAGATACGCAGTATTTT	CAYLTDTQYF
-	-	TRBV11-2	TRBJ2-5	TGTGCCAGCACCGACCAAGAGACCCAGTACTTC	CASTDQETQYF
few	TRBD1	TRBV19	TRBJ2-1	TGTGCCAGTAGTATAGGGGACAGGTACCGCTCCTACAATGAGCAGTTCTTC	CASSIGDRYRSYNEQFF
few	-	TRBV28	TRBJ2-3	TGTGCCAGCACCCCAAGAAGGGCTACCGGCACAGATACGCAGTATTTT	CASTPRRATGTDTQYF
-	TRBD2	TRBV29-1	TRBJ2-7	TGCAGCGTTGAAGGTCCAGCGCTAGCGGGGGCCTACGAGCAGTACTTC	CSVEGPALAGAYEQYF
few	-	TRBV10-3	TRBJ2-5	TGTGCCATCAGTGGGGAACAGGGATATAGAGAGACCCAGTACTTC	CAISGEQGYRETQYF
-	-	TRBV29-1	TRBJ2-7	TGCAGCGTTTTCGGACGGGGAACCTACGAGCAGTACTTC	CSVFGRGTYEQYF
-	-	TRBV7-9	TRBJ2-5	TGTGCCAGCAGCTCTACAGGAACCGGGGAGACCCAGTACTTC	CASSSTGTGETQYF
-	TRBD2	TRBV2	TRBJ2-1	TGTGCCAGCAGTGGCCTAGCGGGGGATTACAATGAGCAGTTCTTC	CASSGLAGDYNEQFF